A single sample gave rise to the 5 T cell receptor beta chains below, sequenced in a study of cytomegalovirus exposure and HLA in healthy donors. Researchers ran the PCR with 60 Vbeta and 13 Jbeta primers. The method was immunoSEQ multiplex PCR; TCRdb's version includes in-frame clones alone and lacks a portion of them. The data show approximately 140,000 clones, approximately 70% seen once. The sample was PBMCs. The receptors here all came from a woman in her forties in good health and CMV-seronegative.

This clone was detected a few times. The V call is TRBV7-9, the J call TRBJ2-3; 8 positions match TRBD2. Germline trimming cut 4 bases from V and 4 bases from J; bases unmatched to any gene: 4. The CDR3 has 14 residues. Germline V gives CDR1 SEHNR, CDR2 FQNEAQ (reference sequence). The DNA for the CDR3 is TGTGCCAGCAGCTCCGGGACTAGTGCAGATACGCAGTATTTT. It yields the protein CASSSGTSADTQYF.

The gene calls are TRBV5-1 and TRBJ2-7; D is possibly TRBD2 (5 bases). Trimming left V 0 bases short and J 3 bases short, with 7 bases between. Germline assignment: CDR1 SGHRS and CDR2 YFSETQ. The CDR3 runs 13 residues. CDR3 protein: CASSLGSGYEQYV. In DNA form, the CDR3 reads TGCGCCAGCAGCTTGGGCAGCGGCTACGAGCAGTACGTC.

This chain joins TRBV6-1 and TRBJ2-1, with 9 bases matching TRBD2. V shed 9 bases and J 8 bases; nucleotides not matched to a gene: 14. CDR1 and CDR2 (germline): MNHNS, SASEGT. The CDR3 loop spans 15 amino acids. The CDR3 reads CASQTGTSYTDEQFF. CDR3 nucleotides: TGTGCCAGTCAAACCGGGACTAGCTATACGGATGAGCAGTTCTTC.

In DNA, the CDR3 is TGTGCCAGCAGTTGGGAACTGAGGACAGGGTCCTCAGCTTTCTTT. Translation: CASSWELRTGSSAFF. The gene calls are TRBV2 and TRBJ1-1, with 8 bases aligning to TRBD1. The CDR3 runs 15 residues. Germline CDR1 SNHLY, CDR2 FYNNEI. Trimming cost V 5 bases and J 10 bases; bases outside gene matches: 15.

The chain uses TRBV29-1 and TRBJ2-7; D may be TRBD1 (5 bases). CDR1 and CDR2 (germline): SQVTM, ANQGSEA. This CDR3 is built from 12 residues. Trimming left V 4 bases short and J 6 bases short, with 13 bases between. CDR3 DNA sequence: TGCAGCGTTGGTCCAGGGCTGGGCGAGCAGTACTTC. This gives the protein CSVGPGLGEQYF.